One sample yielded the 21 T cell receptor beta chains listed below, sequenced in a study of vaccination and CD4 T cells after COVID-19. An Oncomine TCR Beta short-read assay was used to sequence the DNA from cultured CD4+ T cells. TCRdb redid the calling of the PCR reads with MiXCR, one entry per CDR3 protein. The table includes 12,000 or so distinct CDR3 sequences, around 48% detected once. Treatment specified: roughly 10-day PBMC culture with coronavirus spike peptide pools or control peptides (ViraFEST assay). Antigens of these TCRs are unknown. The sample consisted of CD4+ T cells from blood, cultured in vitro. Source of these receptors: a human donor who had recovered from COVID-19.

In nucleotides, the CDR3 is TGCGCCAGCAGCTTGGTGGCGAACGAACGGGGTGGCTACACCTTC. Translating gives CASSLVANERGGYTF. The chain is built from TRBV5-1 and TRBJ1-2, with no clear D. With 0 bases removed from V and 7 bases from J, the gap between germline ends came to 16 bases. Germline lookup yields CDR1 SGHRS and CDR2 YFSETQ. The CDR3 is 15 amino acids.

In its sample, this clonotype ranks as medium-sized (0.01 to 0.1%). The chain recombines TRBV7-9 with TRBJ1-2; D unresolved. The CDR3 contains 13 residues. The germline V gene has CDR1 SEHNR and CDR2 FQNEAQ (reference sequence). V lost 3 bases and J lost 8, with 13 bases in between. The CDR3 DNA reads as TGTGCCAGCAGCTTTGATCCAAGGGAGGGCTACACCTTC. As protein: CASSFDPREGYTF.

The J gene is TRBJ2-1, the V gene TRBV6-1; D may be TRBD2 (6 bases). V was clipped by 7 bases and J by 6 bases, with 22 bases between them. The CDR3 sequence is 16 residues long. Germline V lookup: CDR1 MNHNS, CDR2 SASEGT. The CDR3 DNA reads as TGTGCCAGCAAAGGGAAGGAGGCGGGGACCGCCAATGAGCAGTTCTTC. Its translation is CASKGKEAGTANEQFF.

This clonotype was detected only a few times. V is TRBV20-1 and J is TRBJ2-3; 14 nucleotides match TRBD2. Germline lookup yields CDR1 DFQATT and CDR2 SNEGSKA (reference sequence). The CDR3 runs to 16 residues. V lost 2 bases to trimming and J lost 4 bases; unmatched junction nucleotides: 5. This CDR3 is CSARMTSGGASDTQYF. CDR3 coding DNA: TGCAGTGCTAGAATGACTAGCGGGGGGGCGTCAGATACGCAGTATTTT.

The chain links TRBV7-9 to TRBJ2-6; 9 bases agree with TRBD2. The ends lost 5 bases at V and 0 bases at J; junction bases unmatched: 8. Germline-derived CDR1 and CDR2 are SEHNR and FQNEAQ (reference sequence). This CDR3 is built from 18 residues. CDR3: CASSAPLAGYSGANVLTF. The CDR3 DNA reads TGTGCCAGCAGCGCCCCACTAGCGGGTTACTCTGGGGCCAACGTCCTGACTTTC.

The chain links TRBV12-5 to TRBJ1-1; 8 bases fit TRBD1. Losses at the gene ends were 1 base for V and 0 bases for J; bases not matched to a gene: 13. This CDR3 has 19 residues. Germline V lookup: CDR1 LGHNT, CDR2 FRNRAP. CDR3 sequence: CASGLETGDQRKMNTEAFF. The CDR3 nucleotides are TGTGCTAGTGGTTTGGAGACAGGGGACCAGAGAAAAATGAACACTGAAGCTTTCTTT.

A single count supports this clonotype. The chain couples TRBV5-4 to TRBJ1-2; D might be TRBD1 (6 bases). Looked up from germline, CDR1 is SGHNT and CDR2 is YYREEE (reference sequence). The CDR3 extends over 13 amino acids. Trimming took 3 bases from V and 4 from J, leaving 10 bases between them. CDR3 bases: TGTGCCAGCAGCTCAGGACAGCGCTATGGCTACACCTTC. This translates into CASSSGQRYGYTF.

CDR3 bases: TGTGCCAGCAGCCATTCCGTACTGACAGGGGGGACTGAAGCTTTCTTT. Protein product: CASSHSVLTGGTEAFF. V gene TRBV7-9 combines with J gene TRBJ1-1; 9 nucleotides match TRBD1. Losses at the gene ends were 5 bases for V and 5 bases for J; bases not matched to a gene: 12. The germline V gene has CDR1 SEHNR and CDR2 FQNEAQ (reference sequence). The CDR3 spans 16 residues.

This clonotype was picked up a small number of times. The CDR3 coding sequence is TGTGCCTGGAGTTTAAGCAGCCGTTTCGAGCAGTACTTC. This encodes CAWSLSSRFEQYF. J is TRBJ2-7 and V is TRBV30; D gene unclear. The germline V gene encodes CDR1 GTSNPN and CDR2 SVGIG (reference sequence). This CDR3 contains 13 residues. The V and J ends lost 2 bases and 6 bases respectively, with 14 bases between them.

The chain joins TRBV7-2 to TRBJ2-7; D may be TRBD2 (5 bases). Trimming removed 1 base from V and 0 bases from J, with 13 bases in between. The CDR3 runs to 16 residues. Germline values: CDR1 SGHTA, CDR2 FQGNSA. Here the CDR3 DNA reads TGTGCCAGCAGCTTAGGTCCACCGGGAAGCTCCTACGAGCAGTACTTC. It encodes CASSLGPPGSSYEQYF.

This clonotype was counted between two and nine times. The chain recombines TRBV6-5 with TRBJ2-7, with TRBD1 identical over 9 bases. Germline CDR1 MNHEY, CDR2 SVGAGI. The CDR3 totals 15 residues. The V segment lost 0 bases and the J segment 9 bases; nucleotides outside the gene matches: 9. CDR3 in DNA: TGTGCCAGCAGTTACTCCCCGGGACAGGGAGTGGCGCAGTACTTC. Translating it yields CASSYSPGQGVAQYF.

The rearrangement uses TRBV7-9 and TRBJ2-1; 10 nucleotides agree with TRBD2. Germline V gene sequence: CDR1 SEHNR, CDR2 FQNEAQ (reference sequence). V lost 1 base and J lost 4; bases outside the gene matches: 10. The CDR3 spans 18 residues. The chain's CDR3 is CASSLDRASGREYNEQFF. CDR3 nucleotide sequence: TGTGCCAGCAGCTTAGACAGGGCCAGCGGGAGGGAATACAATGAGCAGTTCTTC.

This clonotype was observed a few times. The chain combines TRBV7-2 with TRBJ2-3; D remains ambiguous. Germline values: CDR1 SGHTA, CDR2 FQGNSA. This CDR3 spans 13 amino acids. Trimming took 1 base from V and 5 from J, leaving 7 bases between them. The CDR3 DNA sequence: TGTGCCAGCAGCTTAGGAGGAATAGATACGCAGTATTTT. Its protein product is CASSLGGIDTQYF.

The V and J genes are TRBV20-1 and TRBJ1-2; D gene uncertain. Germline lookup yields CDR1 DFQATT and CDR2 SNEGSKA (reference sequence). V was clipped by 3 bases and J by 6 bases, with 11 bases between them. This CDR3 is built from 12 residues. CDR3 DNA: TGCAGTGCTAGTCCGGTCTTTGATGGCTACACCTTC. This sequence encodes CSASPVFDGYTF.

The J gene is TRBJ1-2, the V gene TRBV20-1; D uncertain. The CDR3 has 11 residues. Looked up from germline, CDR1 is DFQATT and CDR2 is SNEGSKA (reference sequence). V lost 3 bases, J lost 4 bases, and 6 bases lay in between. The CDR3: CSARSSYGYTF. CDR3 DNA: TGCAGTGCTAGGTCCAGCTATGGCTACACCTTC.

This sequence joins TRBV11-2 and TRBJ1-2, with a weak D call TRBD1 (6 bases). The CDR3 sequence is 13 residues long. The germline V gene encodes CDR1 SGHAT and CDR2 FQNNGV. Trimming removed 1 base from V and 4 bases from J, with 7 bases in between. CDR3 in DNA: TGTGCCAGCAGCTTAGGAGGGGGCTATGGCTACACCTTC. Amino acid sequence: CASSLGGGYGYTF.

This clonotype has just a few counts. The chain links TRBV15 to TRBJ1-4; D not resolved. This CDR3 has 13 amino acids. The germline V gene has CDR1 LNHNV and CDR2 YYDKDF (reference sequence). V was trimmed by 0 bases and J by 5 bases, leaving 4 bases between them. The CDR3 DNA follows: TGTGCCACCAGCAGAGATGGGAATGAAAAACTGTTTTTT. Translating it yields CATSRDGNEKLFF.

J is TRBJ1-6 and V is TRBV12-5; 9 bases are shared with TRBD1. Germline V gene sequence: CDR1 LGHNT, CDR2 FRNRAP. The V and J ends lost 4 bases and 8 bases, in that order; junction bases with no gene match: 9. This CDR3 has 16 residues. CDR3 sequence: CASGSAGGQGHSPLHF. In DNA, the CDR3 is TGTGCTAGTGGTTCTGCCGGAGGACAGGGGCATTCACCCCTCCACTTT.

The chain carries TRBV7-2 and TRBJ1-5; D uncertain. V was clipped by 1 base and J by 3 bases, with 4 bases between them. Germline V lookup: CDR1 SGHTA, CDR2 FQGNSA. This CDR3 has 13 amino acids. CDR3 loop: CASSLGLNQPQHF. The CDR3 nucleotides are TGTGCCAGCAGCTTAGGGCTCAATCAGCCCCAGCATTTT.

This clonotype appeared a few times. The chain couples TRBV20-1 to TRBJ1-2; perhaps TRBD1 as D (6 bases). Trimming took off 3 bases at V and 2 bases at J, with 13 bases between the two ends. Germline CDR1 reads DFQATT; CDR2 reads SNEGSKA (reference sequence). The CDR3 sequence is 14 residues long. Here the CDR3 DNA reads TGCAGTGCTAGGGTCAGGGGAGGGAACTATGGCTACACCTTC. Its translation: CSARVRGGNYGYTF.

V is TRBV12-3 or TRBV12-4 and J is TRBJ2-1; D gene unclear. V dropped 6 bases and J dropped 9 bases, with 15 bases sitting between them. This CDR3 is built from 13 residues. The CDR3 sequence is CASSQTLGGEQFF. CDR3 bases: TGTGCCAGCAGCCAGACGTTGGGTGGTGAGCAGTTCTTC.